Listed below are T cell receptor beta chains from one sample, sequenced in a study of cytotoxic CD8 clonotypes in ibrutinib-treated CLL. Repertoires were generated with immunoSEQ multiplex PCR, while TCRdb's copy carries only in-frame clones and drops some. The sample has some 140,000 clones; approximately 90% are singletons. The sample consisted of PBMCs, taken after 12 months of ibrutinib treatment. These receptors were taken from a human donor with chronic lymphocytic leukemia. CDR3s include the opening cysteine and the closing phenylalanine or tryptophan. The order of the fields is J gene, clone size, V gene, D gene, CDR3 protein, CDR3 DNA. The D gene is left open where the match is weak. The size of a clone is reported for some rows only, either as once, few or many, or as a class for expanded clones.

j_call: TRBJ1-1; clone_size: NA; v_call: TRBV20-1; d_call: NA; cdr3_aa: CSANFIGEAFF; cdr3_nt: TGCAGTGCTAATTTCATCGGCGAAGCTTTCTTT
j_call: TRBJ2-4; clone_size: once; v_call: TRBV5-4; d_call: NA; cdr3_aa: CASTYTGRLAKNIQYF; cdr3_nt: TGTGCCAGCACCTATACAGGGAGACTAGCCAAAAACATTCAGTACTTC
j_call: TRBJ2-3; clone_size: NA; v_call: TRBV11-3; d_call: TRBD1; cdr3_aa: CASSLGRQGVTYTDTQYF; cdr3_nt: TGTGCCAGCAGCTTAGGTCGACAGGGGGTGACCTACACAGATACGCAGTATTTT
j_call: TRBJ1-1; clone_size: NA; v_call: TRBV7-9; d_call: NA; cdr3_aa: CASSLFDTEAFF; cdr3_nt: TGTGCCAGCAGCTTATTCGACACTGAAGCTTTCTTT
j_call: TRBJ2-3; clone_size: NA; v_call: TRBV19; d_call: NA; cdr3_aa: CASSIFKDHKGTQYF; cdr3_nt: TGTGCCAGTAGTATTTTCAAAGACCATAAAGGGACGCAGTATTTT
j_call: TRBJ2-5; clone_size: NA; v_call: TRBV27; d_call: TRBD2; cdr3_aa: CASSISGTSGSRGQETQYF; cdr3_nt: TGTGCCAGCAGTATCTCCGGGACTAGCGGGAGTCGAGGACAAGAGACCCAGTACTTC
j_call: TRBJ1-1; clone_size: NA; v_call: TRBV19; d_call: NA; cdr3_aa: CASSPITPLEAFF; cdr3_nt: TGTGCCAGTAGCCCCATCACGCCCCTAGAAGCTTTCTTT
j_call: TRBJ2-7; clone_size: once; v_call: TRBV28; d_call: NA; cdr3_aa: CASRAQATYEQYF; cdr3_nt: TGTGCCAGCAGAGCGCAGGCAACCTACGAGCAGTACTTC
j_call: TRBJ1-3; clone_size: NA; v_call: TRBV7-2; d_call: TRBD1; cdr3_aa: CASSLDRGTGNTIYF; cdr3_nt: TGTGCCAGCAGCTTAGACAGGGGAACAGGAAACACCATATATTTT
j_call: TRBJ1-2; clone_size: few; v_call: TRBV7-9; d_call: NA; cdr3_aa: CASTPPVGNYGYTF; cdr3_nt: TGTGCCAGCACCCCACCGGTCGGGAACTATGGCTACACCTTC
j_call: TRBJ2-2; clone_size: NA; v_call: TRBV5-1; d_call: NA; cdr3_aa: CASSSDLLARELFF; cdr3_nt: TGCGCCAGCAGCTCGGACCTTCTCGCCCGGGAGCTGTTTTTT
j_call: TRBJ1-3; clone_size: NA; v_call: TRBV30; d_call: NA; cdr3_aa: CAWRGDPQGGRNTIYF; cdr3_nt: TGTGCCTGGAGAGGAGACCCCCAGGGAGGAAGAAACACCATATATTTT
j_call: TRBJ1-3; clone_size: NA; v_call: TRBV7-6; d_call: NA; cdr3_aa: CASSLSSTSSGNTIYF; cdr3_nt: TGTGCCAGCAGCTTGTCGTCGACGAGCTCTGGAAACACCATATATTTT
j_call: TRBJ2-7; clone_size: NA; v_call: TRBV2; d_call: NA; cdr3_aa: CASSDKGSGPYEQYF; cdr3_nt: TGTGCCAGCAGTGACAAGGGGTCAGGGCCCTACGAGCAGTACTTC
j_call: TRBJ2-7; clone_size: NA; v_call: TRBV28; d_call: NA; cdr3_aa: CASSLGTPSYEQYF; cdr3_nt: TGTGCCAGCAGTTTAGGGACACCCTCCTACGAGCAGTACTTC
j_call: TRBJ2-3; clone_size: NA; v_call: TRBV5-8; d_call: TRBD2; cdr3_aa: CASKGLPGLAGDTQYF; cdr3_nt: TGTGCCAGCAAGGGTCTCCCGGGACTAGCGGGAGATACGCAGTATTTT
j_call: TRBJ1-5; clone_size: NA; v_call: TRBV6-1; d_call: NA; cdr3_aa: CASSGYRDWDQPQHF; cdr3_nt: TGTGCCAGCAGTGGATACAGGGATTGGGATCAGCCCCAGCATTTT
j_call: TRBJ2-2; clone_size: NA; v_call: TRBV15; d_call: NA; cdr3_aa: CATSLNLANANTGELFF; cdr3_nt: TGTGCCACCAGCCTCAATCTAGCGAACGCGAACACCGGGGAGCTGTTTTTT
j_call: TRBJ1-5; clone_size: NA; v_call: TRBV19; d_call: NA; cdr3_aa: CASSAGEGRGNQPQHF; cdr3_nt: TGTGCCAGTAGTGCCGGAGAGGGGCGGGGCAATCAGCCCCAGCATTTT
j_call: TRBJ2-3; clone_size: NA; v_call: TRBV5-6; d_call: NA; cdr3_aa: CASSLARTYTDTQYF; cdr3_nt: TGTGCCAGCAGCTTGGCCAGGACCTACACAGATACGCAGTATTTT
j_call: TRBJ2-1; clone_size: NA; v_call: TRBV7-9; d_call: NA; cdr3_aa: CASSFSTRTEFF; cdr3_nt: TGTGCCAGCAGCTTTTCGACTAGGACAGAGTTCTTC
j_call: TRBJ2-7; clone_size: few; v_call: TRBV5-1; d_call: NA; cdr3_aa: CASSLLPTETYEQYF; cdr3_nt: TGCGCCAGCAGCTTACTCCCGACAGAGACCTACGAGCAGTACTTC